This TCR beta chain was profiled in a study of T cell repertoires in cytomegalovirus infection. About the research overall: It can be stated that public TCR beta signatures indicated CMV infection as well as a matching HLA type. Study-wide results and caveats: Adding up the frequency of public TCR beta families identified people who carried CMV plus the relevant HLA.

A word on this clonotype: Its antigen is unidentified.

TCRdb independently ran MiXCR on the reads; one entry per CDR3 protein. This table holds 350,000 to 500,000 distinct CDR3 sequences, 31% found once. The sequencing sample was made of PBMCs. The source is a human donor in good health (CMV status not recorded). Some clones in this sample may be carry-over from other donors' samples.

CDR3 loop: CASSEGLRPTDTQYF. The DNA of the CDR3 is TGTGCCAGCAGCGAGGGACTCAGGCCCACAGATACGCAGTATTTT. The chain employs TRBV9 and TRBJ2-3, with a tentative D call TRBD2 (6 bases). Trimming took off 3 bases at V and 2 bases at J, with 13 bases between the two ends. The CDR3 runs to 15 residues. The V gene's germline CDR1 is SGDLS and CDR2 YYNGEE. Together with reference TRBV9 and TRBJ2-3, the CDR3 gives the full variable domain: DSGVTQTPKHLITATGQRVTLRCSPRSGDLSVYWYQQSLDQGLQFLIQYYNGEERAKGNILERFSAQQFPDLHSELNLSSLELGDSALYFCASSEGLRPTDTQYFGPGTRLTVL.